The next 17 T cell receptor beta chains were all read from a single sample in a study of Graves' ophthalmopathy and Graves' hyperthyroidism (dated by TCRdb to 2016 to 2018). Data came from an Illumina HiSeq 2000. For repertoire sequencing, the TCR beta CDR3 regions were amplified from RNA transcripts. A first-round RT-PCR used HTBI primers with the Qiagen OneStep RT-PCR kit, followed by a second-round multiplex PCR, size selection and purification. Through fastp at Q25 and MiXCR, TCRdb rebuilt clones from the public reads, retaining in-frame beta chains. Every distinct CDR3 protein forms one entry, paired with its most common genes and DNA. The sample includes about 390,000 distinct CDR3 sequences, with 15% observed a single time. The top ten clonotypes cover roughly 7% of the sample. Sequencing was done on a sample of peripheral blood. All receptors derive from a woman in her late teens or twenties with stable Graves' hyperthyroidism. Donor details come from another sample of the same person, matched by shared clones.

The gene calls are TRBV12-3 or TRBV12-4 and TRBJ1-3; D is possibly TRBD1 (6 bases). Deletions cut 5 bases from V and 8 bases from J, with 16 bases between. This CDR3 has 14 amino acids. This chain's CDR3 is CASSPTGYLDTIYF. CDR3 sequence (DNA): TGTGCCAGCAGTCCTACAGGGTACTTGGACACCATATATTTT.

This clonotype was counted many times. CDR3 sequence (DNA): TGTGCCAGCAGCTTAGCGCGGTTCGATGGGGAGACCCAGTACTTC. Its translation is CASSLARFDGETQYF. The rearrangement joins TRBV7-9 to TRBJ2-5, with D unresolved. The CDR3 is 15 amino acids. Trimming cost V 0 bases and J 5 bases, with 13 bases left between them. Germline V gene data show CDR1 as SEHNR and CDR2 as FQNEAQ (reference sequence). The complete variable domain, with remaining parts taken from reference TRBV7-9 and TRBJ2-5, reads DTGVSQNPRHKITKRGQNVTFRCDPISEHNRLYWYRQTLGQGPEFLTYFQNEAQLEKSRLLSDRFSAERPKGSFSTLEIQRTEQGDSAMYLCASSLARFDGETQYFGPGTRLLVL.

V gene TRBV9 combines with J gene TRBJ1-2; TRBD1 matches 11 bases. The CDR3 spans 15 residues. Germline V gives CDR1 SGDLS, CDR2 YYNGEE. Unmatched junction bases numbered 7, after V lost 5 bases and J lost 4 bases. CDR3 in amino acids: CASSGGDRGTYGYTF. The CDR3, as DNA: TGTGCCAGCAGTGGGGGGGACAGGGGGACCTATGGCTACACCTTC.

This clonotype was counted a few times. The rearrangement uses TRBV7-3 and TRBJ2-2, with D tentatively TRBD2 (6 bases). This CDR3 region has 16 residues. Deletions cut 5 bases from V and 1 base from J, with 14 bases between. Germline CDR1 is SGHTA and CDR2 is FQGTGA. In DNA, the CDR3 is TGTGCCAGCAGCCCAGGAGGGATTCGGAACACCGGGGAGCTGTTTTTT. Translation gives CASSPGGIRNTGELFF.

This clonotype was counted at least ten times. The V gene is TRBV4-1, the J gene TRBJ1-1, with D perhaps matching TRBD1 (5 bases). Germline-derived CDR1 and CDR2 are MGHRA and YSYEKL. There are 16 residues in the CDR3. V shed 4 bases and J shed 4 bases, with 19 bases lying between them. CDR3: CASSRVGASGGTEAFF. CDR3 bases: TGCGCCAGCAGCCGGGTAGGGGCTAGCGGTGGCACTGAAGCTTTCTTT.

This clonotype came up many times. V gene TRBV5-4 combines with J gene TRBJ2-7, with 12 bases matching TRBD1. The CDR3 runs to 14 residues. Germline values: CDR1 SGHNT, CDR2 YYREEE (reference sequence). Trimming cost V 4 bases and J 7 bases; bases outside gene matches: 6. CDR3 coding DNA: TGTGCCAGCAGCCGGGGACAGGGGGCTAAGGAGCAGTACTTC. Translation gives CASSRGQGAKEQYF.

This clonotype was detected ten times or more. The chain is built from TRBV19 and TRBJ1-6; the match to TRBD1 covers 12 bases. The CDR3 covers 16 residues. J lost 7 bases, V lost 1 base, and 2 bases had no gene match. Germline CDR1 is LNHDA and CDR2 is SQIVND (reference sequence). CDR3 DNA sequence: TGTGCCAGTAGTATAGGTGGGACAGGGGGCAATTCACCCCTCCACTTT. Translation: CASSIGGTGGNSPLHF.

This clonotype was counted a few times. This chain connects TRBV20-1 to TRBJ1-5; D may be TRBD1 (5 bases). V was clipped by 4 bases and J by 0 bases, with 7 bases between them. CDR3 size: 13 residues. Germline V gives CDR1 DFQATT, CDR2 SNEGSKA (reference sequence). The CDR3 protein is CSATGNSNQPQHF. CDR3 coding DNA: TGCAGTGCTACAGGGAATAGCAATCAGCCCCAGCATTTT.

This clonotype was observed at least ten times. This chain's CDR3 is CASNWGSSYEQYF. The CDR3 DNA sequence: TGTGCCAGCAACTGGGGCAGCTCCTACGAGCAGTACTTC. This chain uses TRBV2 with TRBJ2-7, with D perhaps matching TRBD1 (5 bases). Trimming pared 7 bases from V and 0 bases from J, leaving 10 bases between. There are 13 residues in the CDR3. CDR1 and CDR2 (germline): SNHLY, FYNNEI. The full variable domain, its missing parts supplied by reference TRBV2 and TRBJ2-7, is EPEVTQTPSHQVTQMGQEVILRCVPISNHLYFYWYRQILGQKVEFLVSFYNNEISEKSEIFDDQFSVERPDGSNFTLKIRSTKLEDSAMYFCASNWGSSYEQYFGPGTRLTVT.

This clonotype has at least ten counts. The chain combines TRBV27 with TRBJ1-5; the D gene is possibly TRBD1 (6 bases). The CDR3 has 15 residues. Trimming shortened V by 4 bases and J by 2 bases, and 12 bases separated the two germline ends. The germline gives CDR1 MNHEY, CDR2 SMNVEV (reference sequence). The CDR3 loop reads CASSWWGAGNQPQHF. In DNA form, the CDR3 reads TGTGCCAGCAGTTGGTGGGGGGCCGGCAATCAGCCCCAGCATTTT.

This clonotype came up many times. The chain employs TRBV6-2 or TRBV6-3 and TRBJ2-7; no firm D call. Looked up from germline, CDR1 is MNHEY and CDR2 is SVGEGT. This CDR3 is built from 13 residues. Trimming cost V 0 bases and J 3 bases, with 6 bases left between them. The CDR3 bases are TGTGCCAGCAGTTACTCAGCCGGCTACGAGCAGTACTTC. Translation gives CASSYSAGYEQYF.

About this clonotype: One end of the junction does not line up with germline, which may come from a read error. This chain joins TRBV4-1 and TRBJ1-2, with a weak D call TRBD1 (5 bases). The CDR3 has 15 amino acids. Per germline, CDR1 MGHRA and CDR2 YSYEKL. CDR3 residues: CASSLRQGEGYGYTF. CDR3 DNA: TGTGCCAGCAGCTTACGGCAGGGCGAGGGCTATGGCTACACCTTC.

This clonotype was observed many times. CDR3 sequence: CASSPPNQPQHF. The CDR3 DNA is TGTGCCAGCAGCCCTCCAAATCAGCCCCAGCATTTT. The rearrangement links TRBV18 to TRBJ1-5; D unclear. The germline V gene has CDR1 KGHSH and CDR2 LQKENI. Between the trimmed V and J ends, which lost 8 bases and 4 bases, there was a span of 9 bases. CDR3 length: 12 amino acids.

Only a few counts were recorded for this clonotype. This chain joins TRBV11-3 and TRBJ2-4, with a tentative D call TRBD2 (5 bases). The CDR3 spans 12 residues. V lost 5 bases and J lost 8, with 10 bases in between. CDR1 and CDR2 (germline): SGHNT, YENEEA. The CDR3 nucleotides read TGTGCCAGCAGCCCCTTCGGGGACATTCAGTACTTC. This translates into CASSPFGDIQYF. Supplemented by reference TRBV11-3 and TRBJ2-4, the full variable domain reads EAGVVQSPRYKIIEKKQPVAFWCNPISGHNTLYWYLQNLGQGPELLIRYENEEAVDDSQLPKDRFSAERLKGVDSTLKIQPAELGDSAVYLCASSPFGDIQYFGAGTRLSVL.

Many counts were recorded for this clonotype. This chain uses TRBV2 with TRBJ2-5, with D tentatively TRBD2 (5 bases). CDR1 and CDR2 from the germline V gene are SNHLY and FYNNEI. V was pared by 11 bases and J by 3 bases, with 10 bases between. The CDR3 is 11 residues long. CDR3 DNA sequence: TGTGCCGGAGAGGGAGAAGAGACCCAGTACTTC. Translated: CAGEGEETQYF.

This clonotype has ten or more counts. V gene TRBV12-3 or TRBV12-4 combines with J gene TRBJ2-5, with TRBD2 matching 7 bases. Trimming at V came to 2 bases and at J to 1 base, leaving 10 bases not matched to a gene. The CDR3 covers 17 residues. CDR3 nucleotide sequence: TGTGCCAGCAGTTTAAATCCCAGCGGGGAGCTCCAAGAGACCCAGTACTTC. It encodes CASSLNPSGELQETQYF.

Many counts were recorded for this clonotype. The chain uses TRBV6-2 or TRBV6-3 and TRBJ1-2; no clear D gene. CDR3 length equals 13 residues. Germline lookup yields CDR1 MNHEY and CDR2 SVGEGT. V was pared by 7 bases and J by 4 bases, with 13 bases between. The CDR3 coding sequence is TGTGCCAGCAAAAGGGAACCCGGCTATGGCTACACCTTC. Translated: CASKREPGYGYTF.